Reported below is one TCR beta chain. What it recognizes is unknown. These data come from a study of glioma-infiltrating T cells after dendritic cell vaccination. General study points: Complete blood and tumor specimen sets were limited to few patients. No direct clonality-survival link was found; a diverse polyclonal response may matter.

Germline CDR1 SGHTA, CDR2 FQGNSA. V gave up 0 bases and J gave up 8 bases, with 8 bases separating them. The CDR3 runs 13 residues. Sequencing used immunoSEQ multiplex PCR; TCRdb keeps in-frame clones, though not all of them. The sample has tens of thousands of clones; around 86% are singletons. As for time point: after dendritic cell vaccination, including at tumor progression/relapse. The sample here was blood, taken after dendritic cell vaccination. This chain joins TRBV7-2 and TRBJ2-1, with a weak D call TRBD2 (5 bases). This sequence originates from a human donor with glioblastoma. The CDR3 DNA reads as TGTGCCAGCAGCTTAGCGGGAGTTGATGAGCAGTTCTTC. Its protein product is CASSLAGVDEQFF.